These 21 T cell receptor beta chains were sequenced from one sample in a study of blood T cell repertoires in COVID-19. The protocol was immunoSEQ multiplex PCR, while the TCRdb copy is restricted to in-frame clones and leaves out a portion. The sample consists of tens of thousands of clones, roughly three quarters of them appearing once. The sequenced sample was peripheral blood. Receptor source: a man aged 55 to 69 with COVID-19, enrolled during active disease.

This clone has only one observation. The rearrangement joins TRBV29-1 to TRBJ2-5; 9 nucleotides align to TRBD2. Losses at the gene ends were 5 bases for V and 5 bases for J; bases not matched to a gene: 9. The CDR3 has 14 residues. Germline assignment: CDR1 SQVTM and CDR2 ANQGSEA. The CDR3 DNA reads TGCAGCGTTAGGGCTAGCGGGGTGGGGGAGACCCAGTACTTC. Translated: CSVRASGVGETQYF.

V is TRBV5-6 and J is TRBJ2-5, with 7 bases identical to TRBD2. Germline loops: CDR1 SGHDT, CDR2 YYEEEE. The CDR3 spans 13 residues. The ends lost 6 bases at V and 9 bases at J; junction bases unmatched: 11. In DNA, the CDR3 is TGTGCCAGCAAGGAGGGCCCCGCGGGGGCCCAGTACTTC. Translation: CASKEGPAGAQYF.

The chain uses TRBV6-5 and TRBJ2-5; D may be TRBD2 (6 bases). The germline V gene has CDR1 MNHEY and CDR2 SVGAGI. V was cut by 10 bases and J by 4 bases, with 19 bases left in between. The CDR3 runs to 14 residues. The CDR3 reads CANRDLERGETQYF. The CDR3 nucleotides are TGTGCCAACCGGGACTTAGAGAGGGGAGAGACCCAGTACTTC.

The CDR3 sequence is CAWSPRETQYF. The CDR3 DNA reads TGTGCCTGGAGTCCCCGGGAGACCCAGTACTTC. J is TRBJ2-5 and V is TRBV30; unclear D gene. The V and J ends lost 2 bases and 5 bases respectively, with 6 bases between them. The CDR3 sequence is 11 residues long. Germline CDR1 GTSNPN, CDR2 SVGIG (reference sequence).

This chain connects TRBV5-1 to TRBJ1-4; D is ambiguous. The CDR3 spans 15 residues. Looked up from germline, CDR1 is SGHRS and CDR2 is YFSETQ. The V end lost 0 bases, the J end lost 4 bases, and 10 bases lay between the germline ends. The CDR3 DNA sequence: TGCGCCAGCAGCTTGGTCGGAGGCCTTAATGAAAAACTGTTTTTT. Encoded protein: CASSLVGGLNEKLFF.

J is TRBJ2-7 and V is TRBV4-2; the match to TRBD1 covers 7 bases. V was pared by 1 base and J by 2 bases, with 2 bases of the junction left unmatched. CDR1 is LGHNA, CDR2 YNFKEQ, per germline. This CDR3 has 14 amino acids. In nucleotides, the CDR3 is TGTGCCAGCAGCCAAGGGACAGGAACCTACGAGCAGTACTTC. Its translation is CASSQGTGTYEQYF.

This chain joins TRBV6-2 or TRBV6-3 and TRBJ2-3, with 14 bases matching TRBD2. The germline V gene encodes CDR1 MNHEY and CDR2 SVGEGT. The J segment lost 5 bases and the V segment lost 2 bases, leaving 6 bases of the junction unmatched. There are 17 residues in the CDR3. DNA for the CDR3: TGTGCCAGCAGTTACGGGACTAGCGGGAGTGGTAGAGATACGCAGTATTTT. Encoded protein: CASSYGTSGSGRDTQYF.

The V and J genes are TRBV6-5 and TRBJ2-1; 8 bases map to TRBD2. J was trimmed by 13 bases and V by 10 bases; bases with no gene match: 12. In germline, CDR1 is MNHEY, CDR2 SVGAGI. The CDR3 totals 12 residues. The CDR3 spells CATKPLAGRQFF. For the CDR3, the DNA is TGTGCCACCAAACCGTTAGCGGGGCGACAGTTCTTC.

The V gene is TRBV5-4, the J gene TRBJ2-7; perhaps TRBD2 as D (5 bases). The CDR3 consists of 15 residues. Germline-derived CDR1 and CDR2 are SGHNT and YYREEE (reference sequence). The V end lost 3 bases, the J end lost 4 bases, and 17 bases lay between the germline ends. This CDR3 reads CASSSEVSWRYEQYF. CDR3 nucleotide sequence: TGTGCCAGCAGCTCCGAGGTTTCCTGGAGGTACGAGCAGTACTTC.

The chain employs TRBV9 and TRBJ2-1, with D possibly matching TRBD1 (5 bases). The CDR3 contains 13 residues. Germline V gene lookup returns CDR1 SGDLS and CDR2 YYNGEE. V lost 2 bases and J 3 bases, leaving 6 bases between the germline ends. The CDR3 reads CASSVTVYNEQFF. As DNA, the CDR3 is TGTGCCAGCAGCGTGACAGTCTACAATGAGCAGTTCTTC. Variable domain in full (rest from reference TRBV9 and TRBJ2-1): DSGVTQTPKHLITATGQRVTLRCSPRSGDLSVYWYQQSLDQGLQFLIQYYNGEERAKGNILERFSAQQFPDLHSELNLSSLELGDSALYFCASSVTVYNEQFFGPGTRLTVL.

This chain connects TRBV5-1 to TRBJ2-7, with TRBD2 as a possible D gene (5 bases). V lost 4 bases and J 6 bases, leaving 11 bases between the germline ends. The CDR3 consists of 12 residues. Germline V gene lookup returns CDR1 SGHRS and CDR2 YFSETQ. Here the CDR3 reads CASSSPGSEQYF. The CDR3 bases are TGCGCCAGCAGCAGTCCGGGAAGCGAGCAGTACTTC.

The chain carries TRBV7-2 and TRBJ1-6, with 7 bases aligning to TRBD1. This CDR3 region has 16 residues. The V gene's germline CDR1 is SGHTA and CDR2 FQGNSA. V lost 5 bases and J lost 4; bases outside the gene matches: 8. CDR3 amino acids: CASSQGVGGYNSPLHF. CDR3 DNA: TGTGCCAGCAGCCAGGGGGTTGGAGGTTATAATTCACCCCTCCACTTT.

CDR3 protein: CASSPGGGEQFF. CDR3 DNA sequence: TGTGCCAGCAGCCCGGGGGGAGGGGAGCAGTTCTTC. The rearrangement joins TRBV11-3 to TRBJ2-1; 7 bases are a match to TRBD2. The J segment lost 10 bases and the V segment lost 5 bases, leaving 5 bases of the junction unmatched. There are 12 residues in the CDR3. Germline V lookup: CDR1 SGHNT, CDR2 YENEEA.

The chain joins TRBV15 to TRBJ1-5; no reliable D call. With 3 bases removed from V and 7 bases from J, the gap between germline ends came to 10 bases. Germline V gives CDR1 LNHNV, CDR2 YYDKDF (reference sequence). This CDR3 comprises 13 residues. CDR3 amino acids: CATSRGRYQPQHF. CDR3 DNA: TGTGCCACCAGCAGGGGCAGATACCAGCCCCAGCATTTT.

V gene TRBV30 combines with J gene TRBJ1-5, with D possibly being TRBD1 (5 bases). Germline lookup yields CDR1 GTSNPN and CDR2 SVGIG (reference sequence). There are 13 residues in the CDR3. V was cut by 0 bases and J by 5 bases, with 8 bases left in between. The CDR3 nucleotides are TGTGCCTGGAGTGTACAAGGGGATCAGCCCCAGCATTTT. Translation gives CAWSVQGDQPQHF.

In this sample, this clone turned up once. The chain couples TRBV7-2 to TRBJ2-7; tentative D call: TRBD2 (7 bases). CDR3 size: 14 residues. Germline CDR1 SGHTA, CDR2 FQGNSA. The ends were cut back, 1 base at V and 2 bases at J, with 9 bases in the middle. CDR3 sequence: CASSLGGGPYEQYF. CDR3 nucleotide sequence: TGTGCCAGCAGCTTAGGCGGGGGCCCCTACGAGCAGTACTTC. Using reference TRBV7-2 and TRBJ2-7 for the parts outside the CDR3, the full variable domain is GAGVSQSPSNKVTEKGKDVELRCDPISGHTALYWYRQSLGQGLEFLIYFQGNSAPDKSGLPSDRFSAERTGGSVSTLTIQRTQQEDSAVYLCASSLGGGPYEQYFGPGTRLTVT.

The count of this clone is one. The V gene is TRBV5-1, the J gene TRBJ2-1, with D uncertain. The CDR3 covers 14 residues. The germline CDR1 and CDR2 sequences are SGHRS and YFSETQ. V dropped 5 bases and J dropped 0 bases, with 9 bases sitting between them. The CDR3 loop reads CASSNLSSYNEQFF. The CDR3 nucleotides are TGCGCCAGCAGTAATTTGAGCTCCTACAATGAGCAGTTCTTC. The full variable domain, with the rest looked up from reference TRBV5-1 and TRBJ2-1, is KAGVTQTPRYLIKTRGQQVTLSCSPISGHRSVSWYQQTPGQGLQFLFEYFSETQRNKGNFPGRFSGRQFSNSRSEMNVSTLELGDSALYLCASSNLSSYNEQFFGPGTRLTVL.

This chain connects TRBV7-9 to TRBJ2-7, with 8 bases aligning to TRBD1. The V gene's germline CDR1 is SEHNR and CDR2 FQNEAQ (reference sequence). Trimming took 2 bases from V and 5 from J; bases not matched to a gene: 8. The CDR3 runs 15 residues. This chain's CDR3 is CASSLQQGARNEQYF. As DNA, the CDR3 is TGTGCCAGCAGCTTACAGCAGGGGGCTCGGAACGAGCAGTACTTC.

There are a few counts of this clone. The rearrangement joins TRBV5-1 to TRBJ1-2; TRBD1 matches 9 bases. J gave up 7 bases and V 5 bases, and 6 bases lay outside the gene matches. CDR1 and CDR2 from the germline V gene are SGHRS and YFSETQ. The CDR3 is 13 residues long. The CDR3 DNA follows: TGCGCCAGCAGTCCGGGACAGGGTCTTGGCTACACCTTC. Translated: CASSPGQGLGYTF.

The chain couples TRBV30 to TRBJ2-3; 9 bases map to TRBD2. The CDR3 is made up of 15 amino acids. With 0 bases clipped from V and 3 bases from J, the junction kept 4 bases outside the gene matches. The germline CDR1 and CDR2 sequences are GTSNPN and SVGIG (reference sequence). The CDR3 bases are TGTGCCTGGAGTGTACTAGCGGGTGGGACAGATACGCAGTATTTT. Its protein is CAWSVLAGGTDTQYF.

This sequence joins TRBV19 and TRBJ1-6; TRBD1 aligns across 10 bases. The CDR3 contains 16 residues. Unmatched junction bases numbered 11, after V lost 4 bases and J lost 11 bases. CDR1 is LNHDA, CDR2 SQIVND, per germline (reference sequence). The CDR3, as DNA: TGTGCCAGTAGTACCGGGACAGGGGTAGGTGGGACACCCCTCCACTTT. This translates into CASSTGTGVGGTPLHF.